The clone carrying this T cell receptor beta chain was picked up many times. Its target is not known. TCRdb reprocessed the 5' RACE reads with MiXCR, giving one entry per CDR3 protein. The repertoire holds hundreds of thousands of distinct CDR3 sequences, with roughly 17% as singletons. The sample is drawn from a study of T-cell memory formation after mild COVID-19. Points from the study as a whole: Memory from before infection featured some responding clones, which suggests cross-reactive memory joined.

Germline assignment: CDR1 SGHRS and CDR2 YFSETQ. Trimming took off 0 bases at V and 6 bases at J, with 13 bases between the two ends. This CDR3 comprises 15 residues. The material sequenced was PBMCs or a T cell subset sorted from them (not recorded which). The receptor was derived from a man aged 18 to 35 who had mild COVID-19 (a few samples of this study predate the infection). Cell type and time point are not known. V gene TRBV5-1 combines with J gene TRBJ1-5, with a tentative D call TRBD1 (6 bases). CDR3 sequence reads: CASSLASGASQPQHF. CDR3 DNA: TGCGCCAGCAGCTTGGCATCAGGGGCCAGTCAGCCCCAGCATTTT.